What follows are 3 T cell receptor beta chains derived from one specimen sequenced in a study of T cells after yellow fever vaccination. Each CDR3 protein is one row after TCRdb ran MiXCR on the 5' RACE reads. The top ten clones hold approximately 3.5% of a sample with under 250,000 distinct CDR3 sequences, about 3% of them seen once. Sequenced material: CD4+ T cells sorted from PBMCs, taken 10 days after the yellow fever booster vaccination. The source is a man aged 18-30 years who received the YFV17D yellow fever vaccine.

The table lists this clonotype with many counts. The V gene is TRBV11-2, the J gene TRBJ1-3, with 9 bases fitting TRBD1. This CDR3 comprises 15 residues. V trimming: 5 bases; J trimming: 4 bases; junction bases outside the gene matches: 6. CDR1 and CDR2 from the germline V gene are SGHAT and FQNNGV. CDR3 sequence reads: CASSIRDRVGNTIYF. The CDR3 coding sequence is TGTGCCAGCAGCATAAGGGACAGGGTCGGAAACACCATATATTTT.

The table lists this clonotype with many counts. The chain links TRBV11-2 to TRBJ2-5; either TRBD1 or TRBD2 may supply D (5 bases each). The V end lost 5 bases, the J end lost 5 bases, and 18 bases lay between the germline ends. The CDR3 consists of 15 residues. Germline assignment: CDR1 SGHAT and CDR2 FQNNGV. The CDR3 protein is CASSLTGTPAETQYF. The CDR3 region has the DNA TGTGCCAGCAGCCTAACCGGGACCCCCGCCGAGACCCAGTACTTC. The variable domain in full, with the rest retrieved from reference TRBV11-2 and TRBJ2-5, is EAGVAQSPRYKIIEKRQSVAFWCNPISGHATLYWYQQILGQGPKLLIQFQNNGVVDDSQLPKDRFSAERLKGVDSTLKIQPAKLEDSAVYLCASSLTGTPAETQYFGPGTRLLVL.

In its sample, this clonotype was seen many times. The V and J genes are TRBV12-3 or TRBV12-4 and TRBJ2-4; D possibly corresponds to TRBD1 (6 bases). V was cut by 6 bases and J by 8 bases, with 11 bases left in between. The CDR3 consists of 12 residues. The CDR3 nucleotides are TGTGCCAGCAGAAGCAGGGGTTACATTCAGTACTTC. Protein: CASRSRGYIQYF.